A selection of T cell receptor beta chains follows, all from one sample in a study of cytotoxic CD8 clonotypes in ibrutinib-treated CLL. The assay was immunoSEQ multiplex PCR, and TCRdb's table has in-frame clones only and misses some. In the table there are roughly 250,000 clones, 70% of which are singletons. The material sequenced was PBMCs, taken after 24 months of ibrutinib treatment. The receptors stem from a human donor with chronic lymphocytic leukemia. Both conserved end residues are part of each CDR3. The order of the fields is J gene, D gene, clone size, V gene, CDR3 DNA, CDR3 protein. A D gene is named only where the DNA matches it firmly. Rows give clone size only sometimes, using once, few, many, or a class for an expanded clone.

J: TRBJ2-7; D: NA; size: NA; V: TRBV7-2; DNA: TGTGCCAGCAGCTTAGCTTCTCTTGGCGGGCGCAACGAGCAGTACTTC; CDR3: CASSLASLGGRNEQYF
J: TRBJ2-7; D: TRBD2; size: NA; V: TRBV7-9; DNA: TGTGCCAGCAGCTTACCTAGCGGGACCCAATTTTCCTACGAGCAGTACTTC; CDR3: CASSLPSGTQFSYEQYF
J: TRBJ2-7; D: NA; size: NA; V: TRBV27; DNA: TGTGCCAGCAGTTTATCTTCGGGAGAGGCCCCAGGCGAGCAGTACTTC; CDR3: CASSLSSGEAPGEQYF
J: TRBJ1-5; D: NA; size: NA; V: TRBV6-1; DNA: TGTGCCAGCACCCCAGTCTATAGCAATCAGCCCCAGCATTTT; CDR3: CASTPVYSNQPQHF
J: TRBJ1-5; D: TRBD1; size: NA; V: TRBV6-1; DNA: TGTGCCAGCGTTACGGACAGGGATCAGCCCCAGCATTTT; CDR3: CASVTDRDQPQHF
J: TRBJ2-3; D: NA; size: NA; V: TRBV27; DNA: TGTGCCAGCAGTTCAATCGGAGGAGGCAGGGCCACAGATACGCAGTATTTT; CDR3: CASSSIGGGRATDTQYF
J: TRBJ2-7; D: TRBD2; size: NA; V: TRBV15; DNA: TGTGCCACCAGCCGATCGACTAGCGGGAGCTACGAGCAGTACTTC; CDR3: CATSRSTSGSYEQYF
J: TRBJ1-2; D: TRBD1; size: NA; V: TRBV28; DNA: TGTGCCAGCAGTCTCCCCCTTTCGACAGGGGCCTACTATGGCTACACCTTC; CDR3: CASSLPLSTGAYYGYTF
J: TRBJ2-5; D: TRBD2; size: once; V: TRBV9; DNA: TGTGCCAGCAGCGTAGCGGGCGGGAGGACGGAGACCCAGTACTTC; CDR3: CASSVAGGRTETQYF
J: TRBJ2-3; D: NA; size: NA; V: TRBV5-5; DNA: TGTGCCAGCAGCTTGGATAGCAGGGATACAGATACGCAGTATTTT; CDR3: CASSLDSRDTDTQYF
J: TRBJ1-1; D: NA; size: NA; V: TRBV10-3; DNA: TGTGCCTCCGACGACAGAAGTGAAGCTTTCTTT; CDR3: CASDDRSEAFF
J: TRBJ1-5; D: NA; size: NA; V: TRBV12-2; DNA: TGTGCAAGTCGCTTAGAAATCGAAACAGGCAGCAATCAGCCCCAGCATTTT; CDR3: CASRLEIETGSNQPQHF
J: TRBJ2-5; D: TRBD1; size: NA; V: TRBV12-5; DNA: TGTGCTAGTGGTTTGTTGACAGGGGTAGAGACCCAGTACTTC; CDR3: CASGLLTGVETQYF
J: TRBJ1-1; D: NA; size: NA; V: TRBV7-8; DNA: TGTGCCAGCAGCTTAGCGCGGGGTCGGACTGAAGCTTTCTTT; CDR3: CASSLARGRTEAFF
J: TRBJ2-1; D: NA; size: NA; V: TRBV25-1; DNA: TGTGCCAGCAGTGAATATACGGTCTCTGTTCTGTTCTTC; CDR3: CASSEYTVSVLFF
J: TRBJ1-5; D: NA; size: few; V: TRBV2; DNA: TGTGCCAGCAGTGACAGCTATGGGAATCAGCCCCAGCATTTT; CDR3: CASSDSYGNQPQHF
J: TRBJ1-1; D: TRBD1; size: NA; V: TRBV30; DNA: TGTGCCATCACAGGGGGTGGCACTGAAGCTTTCTTT; CDR3: CAITGGGTEAFF
J: TRBJ2-2; D: NA; size: NA; V: TRBV18; DNA: TGTGCCAGCTCAATAAAGAACACCGGGGAGCTGTTTTTT; CDR3: CASSIKNTGELFF
J: TRBJ1-2; D: TRBD1; size: NA; V: TRBV23-1; DNA: TGCGCCAGCACACCGACAGGGGATGGCTACACCTTC; CDR3: CASTPTGDGYTF
J: TRBJ2-3; D: NA; size: NA; V: TRBV9; DNA: TGTGCCAGCAACCTTAGGGGGAGAACAGATACGCAGTATTTT; CDR3: CASNLRGRTDTQYF
J: TRBJ2-7; D: NA; size: few; V: TRBV18; DNA: TGTGCCAGCTCCCACCGCGGGGCGTTGGTCGAGCAGTACTTC; CDR3: CASSHRGALVEQYF
J: TRBJ1-5; D: NA; size: NA; V: TRBV18; DNA: TGTGCCAGCTCCCCCTCAGAGGGGGGTAGTCAGCCCCAGCATTTT; CDR3: CASSPSEGGSQPQHF
J: TRBJ1-2; D: NA; size: few; V: TRBV28; DNA: TGTGCCAGCAGCCCCCCGGACATCAAAAACTATGGCTACACCTTC; CDR3: CASSPPDIKNYGYTF
J: TRBJ2-7; D: TRBD1; size: few; V: TRBV27; DNA: TGTGCCAGCAAGACAGGGACCTCCTACGAGCAGTACTTC; CDR3: CASKTGTSYEQYF
J: TRBJ2-4; D: NA; size: NA; V: TRBV5-4; DNA: TGTGCCAGCAGCTTGGGTCATCTAAACATTCAGTACTTC; CDR3: CASSLGHLNIQYF
J: TRBJ2-1; D: TRBD2; size: few; V: TRBV27; DNA: TGTGCCAGCAGTCCCCGGACTAGCCGCGATGAGCAGTTCTTC; CDR3: CASSPRTSRDEQFF
J: TRBJ2-7; D: NA; size: NA; V: TRBV28; DNA: TGTGCCAGCAGCGAAGGGCTAAAGGTGAAGAACTCCTACGAGCAGTACTTC; CDR3: CASSEGLKVKNSYEQYF
J: TRBJ2-7; D: TRBD2; size: NA; V: TRBV28; DNA: TGTGCCAGCAGTTGGCCAGGGGAGCGGGAGAGATACGAGCAGTACTTC; CDR3: CASSWPGERERYEQYF
J: TRBJ2-1; D: TRBD2; size: NA; V: TRBV2; DNA: TGTGCCAGCAGTGAGGGGGGGAGGTTTGGGCAGTTCTTC; CDR3: CASSEGGRFGQFF
J: TRBJ1-1; D: NA; size: NA; V: TRBV9; DNA: TGTGCCTCCGGGGGGGCCACTGAAGCTTTCTTT; CDR3: CASGGATEAFF
J: TRBJ2-7; D: NA; size: many; V: TRBV28; DNA: TGTGCCAGCAGTCTACCCCTCGGAGGGCAGTACTTC; CDR3: CASSLPLGGQYF
J: TRBJ2-7; D: NA; size: few; V: TRBV7-2; DNA: TGTGCCAGCAGCTTTATGGGAGAGCAGTACTTC; CDR3: CASSFMGEQYF